These 12 T cell receptor beta chains originate from one sample sequenced in a study of PD-1 blockade in mismatch repair-deficient tumors. Sequencing used immunoSEQ multiplex PCR; TCRdb keeps in-frame clones, though not all of them. The sample holds around 120,000 clones, roughly nine tenths seen once. Sequencing was performed on peripheral blood, taken 44 weeks after starting pembrolizumab. These receptors all come from an adult with mismatch repair-deficient cancer.

The CDR3 coding sequence is TGTGCCAGCAGTGCGTCGCGGGAGTATGTAGATACGCAGTATTTT. Residues: CASSASREYVDTQYF. The chain recombines TRBV6-5 with TRBJ2-3; 7 nucleotides match TRBD2. J lost 5 bases, V lost 5 bases, and 10 bases had no gene match. The CDR3 loop spans 15 amino acids. Germline loops: CDR1 MNHEY, CDR2 SVGAGI.

The chain combines TRBV19 with TRBJ2-7; a possible D gene is TRBD2 (6 bases). The germline V gene encodes CDR1 LNHDA and CDR2 SQIVND (reference sequence). Trimming removed 5 bases from V and 6 bases from J, with 17 bases in between. The CDR3 totals 14 residues. DNA of the CDR3: TGTGCCAGTAGTTCGACTAGTTTGAGAGGCGAGCAGTACTTC. Translation gives CASSSTSLRGEQYF. Variable domain in full (rest from reference TRBV19 and TRBJ2-7): DGGITQSPKYLFRKEGQNVTLSCEQNLNHDAMYWYRQDPGQGLRLIYYSQIVNDFQKGDIAEGYSVSREKKESFPLTVTSAQKNPTAFYLCASSSTSLRGEQYFGPGTRLTVT.

The rearrangement uses TRBV2 and TRBJ1-5, with D unclear. This CDR3 is 11 amino acids long. The germline CDR1 and CDR2 sequences are SNHLY and FYNNEI. Trimming took 3 bases from V and 7 from J, leaving 4 bases between them. The CDR3 DNA is TGTGCCAGCAGTGATGCCCAGCCCCAGCATTTT. Amino acids: CASSDAQPQHF.

This clone turned up a few times. The J gene is TRBJ2-1, the V gene TRBV10-2, with 9 bases that match TRBD1. Germline values: CDR1 WSHSY, CDR2 SAAADI. J lost 5 bases, V lost 7 bases, and 9 bases had no gene match. The CDR3 has 15 residues. The CDR3, as DNA: TGCGCCAGCACCGGCACGGACAGGGGAAACAATGAGCAGTTCTTC. Its translation is CASTGTDRGNNEQFF.

The V gene is TRBV6-5, the J gene TRBJ2-7; the D gene could be TRBD1 or TRBD2 (5 bases each). Germline V CDR1 and CDR2: MNHEY, SVGAGI. The V gene lost 3 bases and the J gene lost 6 bases, with 15 bases spanning the gap. There are 14 residues in the CDR3. The CDR3 DNA is TGTGCCAGCAGTTATTCCTCCGGGGCCGCCGAGCAGTACTTC. It codes for CASSYSSGAAEQYF.

The chain links TRBV7-2 to TRBJ2-5, with TRBD1 matching over 11 bases. CDR3 size: 16 residues. Trimming removed 2 bases from V and 5 bases from J; junction bases left unmatched: 7. Germline assignment: CDR1 SGHTA and CDR2 FQGNSA. DNA of the CDR3: TGTGCCAGCAGCTTAAATCGGGACAGGGGGAGGGAGACCCAGTACTTC. Protein product: CASSLNRDRGRETQYF.

The chain couples TRBV4-2 to TRBJ2-7, with 9 nucleotides matching TRBD2. The V gene's germline CDR1 is LGHNA and CDR2 YNFKEQ. Trimming took 0 bases from V and 6 from J; bases not matched to a gene: 9. The CDR3 has 16 amino acids. The CDR3 DNA reads TGTGCCAGCAGCCAAGAGGTAGCGCTAGCGGGAAGCGAGCAGTACTTC. It encodes CASSQEVALAGSEQYF.

The rearrangement joins TRBV4-3 to TRBJ2-3; D is possibly TRBD1 or TRBD2 (5 bases each). V was cut by 4 bases and J by 4 bases, with 15 bases left in between. CDR1 and CDR2 from the germline V gene are LGHNA and YSLEER. CDR3 length: 15 residues. The DNA of the CDR3 is TGCGCCAGCAGCCGTGGGACGGGGTCCCCAGATACGCAGTATTTT. It is translated as CASSRGTGSPDTQYF.

J is TRBJ2-2 and V is TRBV19; TRBD2 matches 8 bases. This CDR3 region has 15 residues. Trimming cost V 10 bases and J 6 bases; bases outside gene matches: 13. Germline CDR1 LNHDA, CDR2 SQIVND (reference sequence). Here the CDR3 reads CATSQRTSSAGELFF. The CDR3 DNA reads as TGTGCCACCAGCCAAAGGACTAGCTCCGCCGGGGAGCTGTTTTTT.

V is TRBV4-3 and J is TRBJ1-3; no firm D call. Deletions cut 5 bases from V and 3 bases from J, with 14 bases between. Germline CDR1 is LGHNA and CDR2 is YSLEER. The length of the CDR3 is 15 residues. This CDR3 is CASSFAATGGNTIYF. The CDR3 region has the DNA TGCGCCAGCAGCTTCGCGGCTACCGGTGGAAACACCATATATTTT.

This chain joins TRBV27 and TRBJ1-5, with TRBD1 as a possible D gene (6 bases). The CDR3 runs 13 residues. CDR1 is MNHEY and CDR2 is SMNVEV in the germline V gene (reference sequence). V lost 5 bases, J lost 4 bases, and 9 bases lay in between. The CDR3 nucleotides are TGTGCCAGCAGTCACGGACAGAATCAGCCCCAGCATTTT. Protein: CASSHGQNQPQHF.

The chain joins TRBV30 to TRBJ2-3, with 9 bases identical to TRBD2. V trimming: 7 bases; J trimming: 8 bases; junction bases outside the gene matches: 4. The CDR3 loop spans 11 amino acids. Germline V CDR1 and CDR2: GTSNPN, SVGIG (reference sequence). CDR3 loop: CASAGGPTQYF. The CDR3 DNA sequence: TGTGCCTCAGCGGGGGGACCTACGCAGTATTTT.